A selection of T cell receptor beta chains follows, all from one sample in a study of beta chain features in type 1 diabetes. Profiled with immunoSEQ multiplex PCR; TCRdb holds only in-frame clones, not every one. The sample has around 250,000 clones, around 20% seen once. What was sequenced was naive CD4+ T cells from blood. The origin of the receptors is a middle-aged woman with type 1 diabetes. The CDR3 runs from the conserved cysteine through the conserved F or W. The D gene is left open where the match is weak. Clone size is shown for a subset of rows, as once, few, many or a class of expanded clone.

V,D,J,size,length,DNA,CDR3
TRBV4-1,TRBD1,TRBJ2-7,few,15,TGCGCCAGCAGCCACCCGGACAGGTCCTCCTACGAGCAGTACTTC,CASSHPDRSSYEQYF
TRBV27,TRBD1,TRBJ2-6,few,19,TGTGCCAGCAGTTTAGGATGGGGACAGTTTCACTCTGGGGCCAACGTCCTGACTTTC,CASSLGWGQFHSGANVLTF
TRBV4-3,NA,TRBJ2-6,few,18,TGCGCCAGCAGCCAAGAATCAGGGTTTGTAGCTGGGGCCAACGTCCTGACTTTC,CASSQESGFVAGANVLTF
TRBV19,NA,TRBJ1-6,NA,14,TGTGCCAGTAGTATGGGATCCGGGACATTAGTACTCCACTTT,CASSMGSGTLVLHF
TRBV30,NA,TRBJ2-7,NA,12,TGTGCCTGGAGGGGGGCAGGGAACGAGCAGTACTTC,CAWRGAGNEQYF
TRBV7-2,TRBD2,TRBJ2-7,few,15,TGTGCCAGCTCTTTGGGCAGTCTAGCGGACTACGAGCAGTACTTC,CASSLGSLADYEQYF
TRBV2,NA,TRBJ1-2,few,12,TGTGCCAGCAGTGACTCAGGGGATGGCTACACCTTC,CASSDSGDGYTF
TRBV5-1,TRBD2,TRBJ2-1,few,15,TGCGCCAGCAGCGTCCTTAGCGGGCCTGACAATGAGCAGTTCTTC,CASSVLSGPDNEQFF
TRBV28,NA,TRBJ1-4,few,16,TGTGCCAGCCAAAATGCAGGGGCGGCAACTGGTGAAAAACTGTTTTTT,CASQNAGAATGEKLFF
TRBV18,NA,TRBJ2-7,few,13,TGTGCCAGCTCACCACTGAGGGAGGAAGAACGGTACTTC,CASSPLREEERYF
TRBV2,NA,TRBJ2-1,few,11,TGTGCCAGCAGTCTTAATAATGAGCAGTTCTTC,CASSLNNEQFF
TRBV28,NA,TRBJ2-3,NA,14,TGTGCCAGCAGTCCTCTGACGGGTACAGATACGCAGTATTTT,CASSPLTGTDTQYF
TRBV9,TRBD1,TRBJ2-6,NA,18,TGTGCCAGCAGCGAACCGGGACAGGGCTTCGGTGGGGCCAACGTCCTGACTTTC,CASSEPGQGFGGANVLTF
TRBV4-3,NA,TRBJ2-1,NA,14,TGCGCCAGCACACCGATGACTAGTTCCAATGAGCAGTTCTTC,CASTPMTSSNEQFF
TRBV7-3,NA,TRBJ2-3,NA,14,TGTGCCAGCAGGGGATCGGCAGGGGCAGATACGCAGTATTTT,CASRGSAGADTQYF
TRBV5-1,TRBD1,TRBJ1-4,NA,14,TGCGCCAGCAGCTCCGGACAGGGGTGGGAAAAACTGTTTTTT,CASSSGQGWEKLFF
TRBV25-1,TRBD1,TRBJ1-2,NA,15,TGTGCCAGCAGTGTAGCCGGGACAGTCAACTATGGCTACACCTTC,CASSVAGTVNYGYTF
TRBV5-1,TRBD1,TRBJ1-1,NA,15,TGCGCCAGCAGCTTACTATCAGGGGGAGGAACTGAAGCTTTCTTT,CASSLLSGGGTEAFF
TRBV30,TRBD1,TRBJ2-1,NA,12,TGTGCCTGGAACATAGGGACAGGAGAGCAGTTCTTC,CAWNIGTGEQFF
TRBV28,NA,TRBJ2-5,NA,15,TGTGCCAGCAGTTTAGCAGCCAGGGCCCAAGAGACCCAGTACTTC,CASSLAARAQETQYF
TRBV7-2,TRBD1,TRBJ2-7,few,13,TGTGCCAGCAGCCTTGGACAGGTCTACGAGCAGTACTTC,CASSLGQVYEQYF
TRBV6-6,TRBD1,TRBJ1-1,NA,15,TGTGCCAGCAGCCCGCTACGGGACAGGGGCACTGAAGCTTTCTTT,CASSPLRDRGTEAFF
TRBV5-4,TRBD1,TRBJ2-4,NA,17,TGTGCCAGCAGCTTGGATGTTTGGGGGACAGGGGCAAACATTCAGTACTTC,CASSLDVWGTGANIQYF
TRBV13,TRBD1,TRBJ1-1,NA,13,TGTGCCAGCAGCCCAGGACAGGGACTTATCGCTTTCTTT,CASSPGQGLIAFF
TRBV15,TRBD1,TRBJ2-2,few,17,TGTGCCACCAGTAGCGCTTGGGACAGGGGTTACACCGGGGAGCTGTTTTTT,CATSSAWDRGYTGELFF